This T cell receptor (beta chain) was recovered during a study of T cells after posttransplantation cyclophosphamide. Produced via immunoSEQ multiplex PCR; TCRdb's table is partial and in-frame only. There are more than 20,000 clones in the sample, none observed a single time. In germline, CDR1 is SGHTA, CDR2 FQGNSA. This CDR3 has 15 amino acids. Trimming took 1 base from V and 2 from J, leaving 9 bases between them. Ten or more counts support this clone. The antigen is unknown. Study findings and constraints: Donor CD8+ memory clones often dominated recipient blood repertoires at later times.

The clonotype originates from a man between 45 and 60 years old in good health, CMV-negative, and a related stem cell transplant donor. The sample taken for sequencing was PBMCs. This chain uses TRBV7-2 with TRBJ2-1; D unclear. Written as DNA, the CDR3 is TGTGCCAGCAGCTTAGGCCCGATAGCCTACAATGAGCAGTTCTTC. Translation: CASSLGPIAYNEQFF.